This is a list of T cell receptor beta chains from one sample in a study of blood T cell repertoires in COVID-19. TCRdb's copy holds only in-frame clones and misses some; the assay was immunoSEQ multiplex PCR. Of 310,000 or so clones in the sample, approximately 88% were seen once. Material for sequencing was peripheral blood. The source of these receptors is a man aged 18 to 35 who had recovered from COVID-19. Each CDR3 is given with its conserved first and last residue. The D gene is left open where the match is weak. The size entry is marked missing in some rows and otherwise reads once, few, many or a size class.

v_call,j_call,d_call,clone_size,cdr3_nt,cdr3_aa
TRBV30,TRBJ2-1,TRBD2,.,TGTGCCTGGAGTGGCAGGACGGCGGGAGGGAATTACAATGAGCAGTTCTTC,CAWSGRTAGGNYNEQFF
TRBV5-8,TRBJ1-1,TRBD1,.,TGTGCCAGCAGCGTCAGGGGGTTGGGTGTAACTTTCTTT,CASSVRGLGVTFF
TRBV3-1/TRBV3-2,TRBJ2-7,TRBD2,few,TGTGCCAGCAGCCAGTCAGCGGGAGCAAACGAGCAGTACTTC,CASSQSAGANEQYF
TRBV18,TRBJ2-5,.,.,TGTGCCAGCTCACGTCCCTCGACAGGTGGCCAAGAGACCCAGTACTTC,CASSRPSTGGQETQYF
TRBV5-1,TRBJ1-4,.,.,TGCGCCAGCAGCACTCAGGGGGAAAAACTGTTTTTT,CASSTQGEKLFF
TRBV7-9,TRBJ2-1,TRBD1,.,TGTGCCAGCAGCTCCGGACAGGGGGCCCTCAATGAGCAGTTCTTC,CASSSGQGALNEQFF
TRBV5-1,TRBJ1-1,TRBD1,.,TGCGCCAGCAGAACCGGGACAGGGGGCGGAGGGACTGAAGCTTTCTTT,CASRTGTGGGGTEAFF
TRBV5-1,TRBJ1-2,.,.,TGCGCCAGCAGCTCACCGGGACAAAACTATGGCTACACCTTC,CASSSPGQNYGYTF
TRBV5-1,TRBJ2-7,.,few,TGCGCCAGCAGCCTGCAGGGCTACGAGCAGTACTTC,CASSLQGYEQYF
TRBV15,TRBJ1-5,.,.,TGTGCCACCAGCAGACCCCTTATCGATCAGCCCCAGCATTTT,CATSRPLIDQPQHF